This T cell receptor (beta chain) was profiled in a study of T cell changes during pregnancy in multiple sclerosis. Germline CDR1 is SGHAT and CDR2 is FQNNGV. V was shortened by 1 base and J by 3 bases, with 13 bases between the two germline ends. This CDR3 contains 15 residues. Data came from immunoSEQ multiplex PCR; TCRdb stores just in-frame clones and leaves some out. The table has more than 40,000 clones, around 93% seen once. V usage is TRBV11-2 and J usage is TRBJ2-7; TRBD1 might be the D (5 bases). The material sequenced was CD8+ T cells from peripheral blood mononuclear cells, taken in the first trimester of pregnancy. The clonotype comes from a female donor with multiple sclerosis, enrolled in a pregnancy study. For the CDR3, the DNA is TGTGCCAGCAGCTTAGGCAGGGTCCGTTTCTACGAGCAGTACTTC. Its protein product is CASSLGRVRFYEQYF.